These 19 T cell receptor beta chains originate from one sample sequenced in a study of cytomegalovirus exposure and HLA in healthy donors. PCR involved 60 Vbeta and 13 Jbeta primers. Clones were sequenced by immunoSEQ multiplex PCR, and TCRdb holds only the in-frame ones, with some missing. In the table there are some 160,000 clones, over 55% of which are singletons. Source material: PBMCs. The receptors here all came from a man aged 35-49 years in good health and CMV-seronegative.

V gene TRBV7-3 combines with J gene TRBJ2-1; 15 bases map to TRBD2. Unmatched junction bases numbered 6, after V lost 5 bases and J lost 10 bases. CDR1 and CDR2 (germline): SGHTA, FQGTGA. This CDR3 spans 15 amino acids. This chain's CDR3 is CASSPAGTSGGEQFF. The CDR3 DNA sequence: TGTGCCAGCAGCCCAGCCGGGACTAGCGGGGGGGAGCAGTTCTTC.

The chain uses TRBV7-6 and TRBJ1-4; TRBD1 matches 8 bases. Germline CDR1 SGHVS, CDR2 FNYEAQ. The CDR3 covers 16 residues. The V segment lost 4 bases and the J segment 8 bases; nucleotides outside the gene matches: 12. As DNA, the CDR3 is TGTGCCAGCAGCTCACTCCGGGACAGGAACGTAGAAAAACTGTTTTTT. Translated: CASSSLRDRNVEKLFF.

CDR3 in DNA: TGTGCCATCTTGCGGGGTAGCTCGAATGAGCAGTTCTTC. Its translation is CAILRGSSNEQFF. The chain is built from TRBV28 and TRBJ2-1; tentative D call: TRBD2 (6 bases). Per germline, CDR1 MDHEN and CDR2 SYDVKM. The CDR3 contains 13 residues. V dropped 10 bases and J dropped 7 bases, with 17 bases sitting between them.

V and J are TRBV19 and TRBJ1-3, with TRBD1 matching 7 bases. The CDR3 is 17 amino acids. Germline V lookup: CDR1 LNHDA, CDR2 SQIVND (reference sequence). V dropped 6 bases and J dropped 0; count of bases not matched to a gene: 11. Here the CDR3 reads CASRSIYRGISGNTIYF. Here the CDR3 DNA reads TGTGCCAGTAGATCCATTTACAGGGGAATCTCTGGAAACACCATATATTTT.

The chain uses TRBV10-3 and TRBJ1-1, with TRBD1 as a possible D gene (6 bases). V was cut by 8 bases and J by 3 bases, with 10 bases left in between. The CDR3 is 12 residues long. Germline V gene lookup returns CDR1 ENHRY and CDR2 SYGVKD. CDR3 nucleotide sequence: TGTGCCATCCGCAGGGGCTACACTGAAGCTTTCTTT. This sequence encodes CAIRRGYTEAFF.

The chain has TRBV7-9 and TRBJ1-1, with D uncertain. Per germline, CDR1 SEHNR and CDR2 FQNEAQ (reference sequence). The CDR3 has 15 amino acids. V lost 6 bases, J lost 1 base, and 15 bases lay in between. CDR3 sequence: CASSTGLARNTEAFF. As DNA, the CDR3 is TGTGCCAGCAGTACCGGCCTAGCCCGGAACACTGAAGCTTTCTTT. Full variable domain (remainder filled in from reference TRBV7-9 and TRBJ1-1): DTGVSQNPRHKITKRGQNVTFRCDPISEHNRLYWYRQTLGQGPEFLTYFQNEAQLEKSRLLSDRFSAERPKGSFSTLEIQRTEQGDSAMYLCASSTGLARNTEAFFGQGTRLTVV.

This clone was counted a single time. The chain combines TRBV13 with TRBJ1-2, with 12 bases fitting TRBD1. Germline V gene data show CDR1 as PRHDT and CDR2 as FYEKMQ (reference sequence). V lost 5 bases, J lost 1 base, and 11 bases stayed unmatched. The CDR3 extends over 18 amino acids. CDR3 sequence: CASSRGGGTGGRNYGYTF. The CDR3 nucleotides are TGTGCCAGCAGCCGAGGGGGCGGGACAGGGGGCCGTAACTATGGCTACACCTTC.

This clone showed up just once. The rearrangement uses TRBV2 and TRBJ2-1, with 8 bases matching TRBD1. V gave up 2 bases and J gave up 0 bases; unmatched junction bases: 9. The CDR3 has 18 amino acids. Looked up from germline, CDR1 is SNHLY and CDR2 is FYNNEI. CDR3 residues: CASSEPTTGAISYNEQFF. DNA for the CDR3: TGTGCCAGCAGTGAACCCACGACAGGGGCCATCTCCTACAATGAGCAGTTCTTC.

V is TRBV15 and J is TRBJ1-3; 8 bases agree with TRBD1. This CDR3 spans 19 amino acids. Germline loops: CDR1 LNHNV, CDR2 YYDKDF (reference sequence). Trimming removed 4 bases from V and 0 bases from J; junction bases left unmatched: 14. In DNA form, the CDR3 reads TGTGCCACCAGCACGACAGGGGCGAGGGGAATTAGCTCTGGAAACACCATATATTTT. This translates into CATSTTGARGISSGNTIYF.

This chain uses TRBV30 with TRBJ2-5; D is perhaps TRBD1 (6 bases). Germline V gene sequence: CDR1 GTSNPN, CDR2 SVGIG (reference sequence). V dropped 6 bases and J dropped 5 bases, with 13 bases sitting between them. The CDR3 sequence is 12 residues long. The CDR3: CACTRGLETQYF. The CDR3 nucleotides are TGTGCCTGCACCAGGGGATTGGAGACCCAGTACTTC.

This chain uses TRBV7-2 with TRBJ1-5; 12 bases line up with TRBD1. The V segment lost 5 bases and the J segment 7 bases; nucleotides outside the gene matches: 6. Germline CDR1 SGHTA, CDR2 FQGNSA. This CDR3 has 15 residues. Here the CDR3 DNA reads TGTGCCAGCAGCGTCGGGACAGGGGGCTGGCAGCCCCAGCATTTT. The encoded protein is CASSVGTGGWQPQHF.

The V call is TRBV6-5, the J call TRBJ2-7; 8 bases align to TRBD2. The CDR3 is made up of 15 amino acids. V dropped 5 bases and J dropped 3; count of bases not matched to a gene: 9. Per germline, CDR1 MNHEY and CDR2 SVGAGI. In DNA form, the CDR3 reads TGTGCCAGCAGTCCCTCGGGGGGGGCGCTCTACGAGCAGTACTTC. Amino acids: CASSPSGGALYEQYF.

The rearrangement joins TRBV4-2 to TRBJ2-5, with TRBD2 as a possible D gene (6 bases). The J call may be incorrect, as the DNA end agrees better with TRBJ2-7. The CDR3 covers 15 residues. The germline CDR1 and CDR2 sequences are LGHNA and YNFKEQ. The DNA of the CDR3 is TGTGCCAGCAGCCAAGGCGGCATAGCGGTTTACGAGCAGTACTTC. Amino acids: CASSQGGIAVYEQYF.

This chain joins TRBV5-5 and TRBJ1-1, with 8 nucleotides matching TRBD1. With V trimmed by 7 bases and J by 4 bases, 6 bases remained unmatched. The CDR3 covers 13 residues. CDR1 and CDR2 (germline): SGHKS, YYEKEE (reference sequence). Written as DNA, the CDR3 is TGTGCCAGCGGACAGGGCACGGTCACTGAAGCTTTCTTT. Its translation is CASGQGTVTEAFF.

The rearrangement links TRBV5-1 to TRBJ2-3; TRBD2 matches at 7 bases. V lost 6 bases and J lost 2; bases outside the gene matches: 9. CDR1 is SGHRS and CDR2 is YFSETQ in the germline V gene. This CDR3 has 15 amino acids. This CDR3 reads CASTRGEVPTDTQYF. Written as DNA, the CDR3 is TGCGCCAGCACCCGGGGGGAGGTCCCCACAGATACGCAGTATTTT. The full variable domain, completed using reference TRBV5-1 and TRBJ2-3, is KAGVTQTPRYLIKTRGQQVTLSCSPISGHRSVSWYQQTPGQGLQFLFEYFSETQRNKGNFPGRFSGRQFSNSRSEMNVSTLELGDSALYLCASTRGEVPTDTQYFGPGTRLTVL.

This rearrangement joins TRBV5-1 to TRBJ1-1; D not certain. The V gene's germline CDR1 is SGHRS and CDR2 YFSETQ. Trimming cost V 2 bases and J 3 bases, with 8 bases left between them. The CDR3 contains 13 residues. This chain's CDR3 is CASSLIQDTEAFF. In nucleotides, the CDR3 is TGCGCCAGCAGCTTAATACAAGACACTGAAGCTTTCTTT.

This clone was seen a handful of times. The genes are TRBV9 and TRBJ2-3; D is perhaps TRBD2 (5 bases). Germline CDR1 and CDR2: SGDLS and YYNGEE. Trimming cost V 2 bases and J 0 bases, with 10 bases left between them. This CDR3 has 15 residues. The CDR3 nucleotides read TGTGCCAGCAGCGTCGGCGGACTTAGCACAGATACGCAGTATTTT. It encodes CASSVGGLSTDTQYF.

J is TRBJ2-1 and V is TRBV10-3; the match to TRBD2 covers 8 bases. This CDR3 is built from 18 residues. CDR1 is ENHRY, CDR2 SYGVKD, per germline. The junction had 17 bases not matched to a gene; V was cut back by 10 bases and J by 0 bases. The CDR3: CANAASGGSLSSYNEQFF. As DNA, the CDR3 is TGTGCCAACGCGGCCAGCGGGGGTTCCCTTAGCTCCTACAATGAGCAGTTCTTC.

The chain recombines TRBV6-1 with TRBJ1-5; maybe TRBD1 (5 bases). This CDR3 spans 13 amino acids. V shed 9 bases and J shed 4 bases, with 13 bases lying between them. Germline V gene data show CDR1 as MNHNS and CDR2 as SASEGT. In nucleotides, the CDR3 is TGTGCCAGTACTCAAGGGGTTAATCAGCCCCAGCATTTT. Encoded protein: CASTQGVNQPQHF.